This section outlines one TCR beta chain sequence together with its context. Deletions cut 2 bases from V and 3 bases from J, with 11 bases between. CDR1 and CDR2 from the germline V gene are MNHEY and SVGAGI. There are 14 residues in the CDR3. The data were produced by immunoSEQ multiplex PCR, yet TCRdb's version contains in-frame clones alone and is incomplete. Of some 150,000 clones in the sample, around 76% were seen once. The source of the sample is a study of blood T cell repertoires in COVID-19. Looking at the study overall: Both acute and convalescent COVID-19 samples were obtained from the United States, Italy and Spain.

Sequencing used peripheral blood. The sequence derives from a man aged 55 to 70 with acute or convalescent COVID-19. V usage is TRBV6-5 and J usage is TRBJ2-7, with a weak D call TRBD1 (5 bases). Here the CDR3 reads CASSYTPQGYEQYF. In DNA form, the CDR3 reads TGTGCCAGCAGTTACACACCTCAGGGCTACGAGCAGTACTTC.